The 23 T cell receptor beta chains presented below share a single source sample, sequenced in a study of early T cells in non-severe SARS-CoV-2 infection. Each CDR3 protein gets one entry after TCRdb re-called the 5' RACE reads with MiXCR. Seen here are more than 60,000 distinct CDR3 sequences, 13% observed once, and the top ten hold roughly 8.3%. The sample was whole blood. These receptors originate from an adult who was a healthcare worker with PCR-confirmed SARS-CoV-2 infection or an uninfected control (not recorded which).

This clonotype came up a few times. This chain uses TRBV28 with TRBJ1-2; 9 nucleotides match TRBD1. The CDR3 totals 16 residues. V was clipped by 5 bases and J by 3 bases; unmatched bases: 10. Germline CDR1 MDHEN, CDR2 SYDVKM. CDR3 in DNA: TGTGCCAGCAGTCACGGGACAGGGAGCCTTTACTATGGCTACACCTTC. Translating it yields CASSHGTGSLYYGYTF.

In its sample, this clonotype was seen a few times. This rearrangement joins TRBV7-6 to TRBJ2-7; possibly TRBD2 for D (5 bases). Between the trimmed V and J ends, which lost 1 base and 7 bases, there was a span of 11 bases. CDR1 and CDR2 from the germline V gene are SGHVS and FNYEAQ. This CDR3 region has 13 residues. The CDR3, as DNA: TGTGCCAGCAGCTTAGGACGAGGCGGGGAGCAGTACTTC. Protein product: CASSLGRGGEQYF.

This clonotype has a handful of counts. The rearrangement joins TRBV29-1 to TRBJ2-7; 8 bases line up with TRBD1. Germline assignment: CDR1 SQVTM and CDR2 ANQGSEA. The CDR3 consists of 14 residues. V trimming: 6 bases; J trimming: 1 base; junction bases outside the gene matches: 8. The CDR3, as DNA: TGCAGCGTACCCGGGACAGGCAATTCCTACGAGCAGTACTTC. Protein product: CSVPGTGNSYEQYF.

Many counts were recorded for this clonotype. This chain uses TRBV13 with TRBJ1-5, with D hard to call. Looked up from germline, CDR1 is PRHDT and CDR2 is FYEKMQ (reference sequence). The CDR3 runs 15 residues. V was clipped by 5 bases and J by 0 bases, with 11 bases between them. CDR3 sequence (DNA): TGTGCCAGCAGCCTCGGTCGGGATAGCAATCAGCCCCAGCATTTT. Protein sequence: CASSLGRDSNQPQHF.

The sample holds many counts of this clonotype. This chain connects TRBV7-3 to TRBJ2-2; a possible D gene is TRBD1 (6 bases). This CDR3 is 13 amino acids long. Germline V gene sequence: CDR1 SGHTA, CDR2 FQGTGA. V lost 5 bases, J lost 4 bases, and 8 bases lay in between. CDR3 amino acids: CASSLDSTGELFF. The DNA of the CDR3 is TGTGCCAGCAGCCTGGACAGCACCGGGGAGCTGTTTTTT.

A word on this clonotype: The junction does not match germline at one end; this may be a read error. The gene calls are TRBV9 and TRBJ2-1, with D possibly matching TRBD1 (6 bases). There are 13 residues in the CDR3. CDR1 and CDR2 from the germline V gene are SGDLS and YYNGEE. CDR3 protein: CASSPIGKGEANF. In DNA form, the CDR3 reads TGTGCCAGCAGCCCTATAGGCAAGGGGGAAGCCAACTTC.

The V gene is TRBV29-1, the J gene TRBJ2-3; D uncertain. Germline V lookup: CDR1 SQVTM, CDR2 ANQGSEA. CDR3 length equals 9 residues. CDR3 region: CSIGDTQYF. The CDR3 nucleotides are TGCAGTATAGGGGATACGCAGTATTTT.

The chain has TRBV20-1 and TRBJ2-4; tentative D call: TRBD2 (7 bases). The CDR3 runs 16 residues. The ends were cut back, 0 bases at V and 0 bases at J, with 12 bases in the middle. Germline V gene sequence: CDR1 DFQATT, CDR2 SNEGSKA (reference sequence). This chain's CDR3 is CSARDDGGLAKNIQYF. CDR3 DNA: TGCAGTGCTAGAGATGACGGGGGGCTAGCCAAAAACATTCAGTACTTC.

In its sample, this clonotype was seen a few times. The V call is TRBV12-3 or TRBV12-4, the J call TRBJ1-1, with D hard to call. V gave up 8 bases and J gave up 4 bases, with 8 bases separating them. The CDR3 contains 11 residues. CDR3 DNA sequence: TGTGCCAGCGGTCCTCCCACTGAAGCTTTCTTT. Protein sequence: CASGPPTEAFF.

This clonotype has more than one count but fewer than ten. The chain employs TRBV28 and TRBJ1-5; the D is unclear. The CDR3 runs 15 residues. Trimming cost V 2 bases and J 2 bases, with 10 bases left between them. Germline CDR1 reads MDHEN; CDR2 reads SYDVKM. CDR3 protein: CASSLMGMGNQPQHF. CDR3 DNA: TGTGCCAGCAGTTTAATGGGAATGGGCAATCAGCCCCAGCATTTT.

The CDR3 sequence is CASSLVDRPDTQYF. The CDR3 nucleotides read TGTGCCAGCAGCTTGGTCGACAGGCCAGATACGCAGTATTTT. The chain recombines TRBV5-6 with TRBJ2-3, with D tentatively TRBD1 (6 bases). Trimming took 0 bases from V and 4 from J, leaving 9 bases between them. The CDR3 totals 14 residues. Germline V CDR1 and CDR2: SGHDT, YYEEEE.

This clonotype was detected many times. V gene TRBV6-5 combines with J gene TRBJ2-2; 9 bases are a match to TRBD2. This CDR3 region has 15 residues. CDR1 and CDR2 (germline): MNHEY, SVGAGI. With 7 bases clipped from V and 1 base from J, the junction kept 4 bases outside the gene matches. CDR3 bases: TGTGCCAGCACTCGACTAGCGGTGAACACCGGGGAGCTGTTTTTT. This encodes CASTRLAVNTGELFF.

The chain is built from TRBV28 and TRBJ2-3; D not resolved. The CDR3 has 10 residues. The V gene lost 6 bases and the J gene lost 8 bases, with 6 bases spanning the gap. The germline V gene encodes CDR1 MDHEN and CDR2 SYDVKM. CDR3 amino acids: CASSRRTQYF. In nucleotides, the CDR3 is TGTGCCAGCAGCCGCCGTACGCAGTATTTT.

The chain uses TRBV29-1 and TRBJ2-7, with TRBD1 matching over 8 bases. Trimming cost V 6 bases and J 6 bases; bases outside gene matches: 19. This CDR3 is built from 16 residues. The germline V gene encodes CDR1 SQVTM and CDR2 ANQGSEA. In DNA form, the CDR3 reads TGCAGCGTATCCGCCAGGGGGCGCGGCAGCTTCGGCGAGCAGTACTTC. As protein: CSVSARGRGSFGEQYF.

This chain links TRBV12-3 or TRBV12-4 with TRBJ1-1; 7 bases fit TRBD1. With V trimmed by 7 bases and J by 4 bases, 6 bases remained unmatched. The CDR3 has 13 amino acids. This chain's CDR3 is CASTRGGITEAFF. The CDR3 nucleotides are TGTGCCAGCACCAGGGGGGGAATCACTGAAGCTTTCTTT.

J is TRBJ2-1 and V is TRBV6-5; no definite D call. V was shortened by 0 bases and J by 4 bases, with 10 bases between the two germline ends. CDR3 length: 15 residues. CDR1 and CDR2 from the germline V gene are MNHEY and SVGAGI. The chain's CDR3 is CASSYSGPHYNEQFF. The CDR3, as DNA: TGTGCCAGCAGTTACTCGGGTCCTCATTACAATGAGCAGTTCTTC.

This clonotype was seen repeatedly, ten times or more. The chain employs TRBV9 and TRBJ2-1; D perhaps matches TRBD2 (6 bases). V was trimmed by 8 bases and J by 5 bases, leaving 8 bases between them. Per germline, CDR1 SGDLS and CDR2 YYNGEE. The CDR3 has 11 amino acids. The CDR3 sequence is CASKRDNEQFF. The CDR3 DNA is TGTGCCAGTAAGCGGGACAATGAGCAGTTCTTC. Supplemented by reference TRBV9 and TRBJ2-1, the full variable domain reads DSGVTQTPKHLITATGQRVTLRCSPRSGDLSVYWYQQSLDQGLQFLIQYYNGEERAKGNILERFSAQQFPDLHSELNLSSLELGDSALYFCASKRDNEQFFGPGTRLTVL.

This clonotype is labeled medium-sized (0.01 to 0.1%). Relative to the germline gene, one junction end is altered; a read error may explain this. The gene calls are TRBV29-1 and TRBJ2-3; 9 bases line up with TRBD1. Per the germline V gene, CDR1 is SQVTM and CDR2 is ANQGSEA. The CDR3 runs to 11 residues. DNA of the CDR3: TGCAGCGTTGAAGATCCAGGGACAGGGAATTTT. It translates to CSVEDPGTGNF.

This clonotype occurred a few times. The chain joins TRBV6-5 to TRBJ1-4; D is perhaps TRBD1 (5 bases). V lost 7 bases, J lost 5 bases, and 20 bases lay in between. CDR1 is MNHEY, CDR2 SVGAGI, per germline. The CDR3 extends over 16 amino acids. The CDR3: CASTTLRTGPNEKLFF. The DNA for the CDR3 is TGTGCCAGCACCACACTCCGCACAGGTCCCAATGAAAAACTGTTTTTT.

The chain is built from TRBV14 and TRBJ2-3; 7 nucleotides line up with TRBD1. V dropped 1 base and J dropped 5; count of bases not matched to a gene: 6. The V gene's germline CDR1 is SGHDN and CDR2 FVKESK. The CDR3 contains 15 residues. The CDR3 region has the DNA TGTGCCAGCAGCCAAGTCGGGGCAGGGGGAGATACGCAGTATTTT. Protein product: CASSQVGAGGDTQYF.

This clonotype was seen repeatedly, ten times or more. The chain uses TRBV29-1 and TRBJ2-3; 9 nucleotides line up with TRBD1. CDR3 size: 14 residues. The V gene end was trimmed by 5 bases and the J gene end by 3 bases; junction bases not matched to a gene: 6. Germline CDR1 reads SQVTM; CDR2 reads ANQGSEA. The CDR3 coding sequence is TGCAGCGTTACCGACAGGGGGATAACAGATACGCAGTATTTT. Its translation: CSVTDRGITDTQYF.

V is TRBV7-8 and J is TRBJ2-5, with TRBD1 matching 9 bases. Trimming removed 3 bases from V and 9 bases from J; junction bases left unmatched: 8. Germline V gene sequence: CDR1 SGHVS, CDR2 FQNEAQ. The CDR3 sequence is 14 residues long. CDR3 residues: CASSLWLGQGPQYF. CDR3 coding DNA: TGTGCCAGCAGCTTGTGGTTGGGACAGGGTCCCCAGTACTTC.

The CDR3 loop is CASNDGRWGASRKFF. The CDR3, as DNA: TGTGCCAGCAACGATGGCCGATGGGGGGCCTCGAGGAAGTTCTTC. This sequence joins TRBV5-6 and TRBJ2-1; D assignment may be TRBD1 or TRBD2 (6 bases each). CDR3 length equals 15 residues. Deletions cut 6 bases from V and 14 bases from J, with 27 bases between. In germline, CDR1 is SGHDT, CDR2 YYEEEE.